The 23 T cell receptor beta chains presented below share a single source sample, sequenced in a study of blood T cell repertoires in COVID-19. Profiling relied on immunoSEQ multiplex PCR, and the TCRdb table lists in-frame clones only, not all of them. The sample includes roughly 100,000 clones, 70% to 90% of them seen just once. Sequences were obtained from peripheral blood. The receptors stem from a human donor with COVID-19, enrolled during active disease. The donor label of this sample is uncertain.

The chain joins TRBV10-1 to TRBJ2-7; 8 bases agree with TRBD2. J gave up 6 bases and V 2 bases, and 3 bases lay outside the gene matches. The CDR3 covers 13 residues. Germline CDR1 and CDR2: WNHNN and SYGVQD (reference sequence). The CDR3 bases are TGCGCCAGCAGTGAGCGGGGGGGGCGCGAGCAGTACTTC. Its translation: CASSERGGREQYF.

The rearrangement joins TRBV6-1 to TRBJ2-1, with D possibly matching TRBD1 (6 bases). From germline, CDR1 is MNHNS and CDR2 SASEGT. V was pared by 3 bases and J by 2 bases, with 8 bases between. CDR3 length: 14 amino acids. CDR3 DNA sequence: TGTGCCAGCAGTGAGTACAGGGCCTACAATGAGCAGTTCTTC. As protein: CASSEYRAYNEQFF.

J is TRBJ1-1 and V is TRBV6-5; D gene ambiguous. This CDR3 has 14 residues. The V end lost 6 bases, the J end lost 4 bases, and 15 bases lay between the germline ends. CDR1 is MNHEY and CDR2 is SVGAGI in the germline V gene. The CDR3 DNA is TGTGCCAGCAGAACCGACCCCGAGGGCACTGAAGCTTTCTTT. Its translation: CASRTDPEGTEAFF.

The chain employs TRBV6-5 and TRBJ2-7; D is perhaps TRBD1 (6 bases). Germline V gene lookup returns CDR1 MNHEY and CDR2 SVGAGI. There are 13 residues in the CDR3. Trimming cost V 9 bases and J 2 bases, with 14 bases left between them. This CDR3 is CASHRDTAYEQYF. DNA of the CDR3: TGTGCCAGTCACCGGGACACAGCCTACGAGCAGTACTTC.

V gene TRBV18 combines with J gene TRBJ2-7; tentative D call: TRBD1 (6 bases). This CDR3 is 14 amino acids long. Germline-derived CDR1 and CDR2 are KGHSH and LQKENI. Trimming cost V 6 bases and J 3 bases, with 15 bases left between them. CDR3 residues: CASSKRDTGYEQYF. The CDR3 DNA sequence: TGTGCCAGCTCCAAGAGGGACACTGGCTACGAGCAGTACTTC.

The V gene is TRBV10-3, the J gene TRBJ2-1; the match to TRBD2 covers 8 bases. The CDR3 length is 15 residues. Trimming removed 3 bases from V and 2 bases from J; junction bases left unmatched: 3. Germline V lookup: CDR1 ENHRY, CDR2 SYGVKD. The CDR3 DNA follows: TGTGCCATCAGTGAATCGGGAGGGCCCTACAATGAGCAGTTCTTC. It codes for CAISESGGPYNEQFF.

The chain is built from TRBV6-5 and TRBJ2-2; TRBD2 agrees at 13 bases. This CDR3 region has 13 residues. Germline-derived CDR1 and CDR2 are MNHEY and SVGAGI. The J segment lost 13 bases and the V segment lost 6 bases, leaving 5 bases of the junction unmatched. The CDR3 DNA reads TGTGCCAGCAGCCGGACTAGCGGGGGTGGGCTGTTTTTT. Residues: CASSRTSGGGLFF.

The chain links TRBV19 to TRBJ1-4; possible D gene TRBD1, 5 bases. The V end was cut by 5 bases, the J end by 3 bases, with 16 bases between. The CDR3 spans 16 residues. CDR1 is LNHDA and CDR2 is SQIVND in the germline V gene (reference sequence). CDR3 DNA sequence: TGTGCCAGTAGTCCTACCCCCCGGGGGGCTAATGAAAAACTGTTTTTT. Protein sequence: CASSPTPRGANEKLFF. Variable domain in full (rest from reference TRBV19 and TRBJ1-4): DGGITQSPKYLFRKEGQNVTLSCEQNLNHDAMYWYRQDPGQGLRLIYYSQIVNDFQKGDIAEGYSVSREKKESFPLTVTSAQKNPTAFYLCASSPTPRGANEKLFFGSGTQLSVL.

The DNA for the CDR3 is TGTGCCAGCAGCTTAAATAGGGGTGATAACTATGGCTACACCTTC. It codes for CASSLNRGDNYGYTF. The chain employs TRBV7-2 and TRBJ1-2; TRBD1 is a possible D gene (5 bases). V gave up 2 bases and J gave up 1 base, with 11 bases separating them. CDR1 and CDR2 from the germline V gene are SGHTA and FQGNSA. This CDR3 spans 15 amino acids.

The chain employs TRBV3-1 (or the pseudogene TRBV3-2) and TRBJ1-6, with D possibly being TRBD1 (5 bases). Trimming removed 2 bases at V and 13 bases at J, with 18 bases between. The CDR3 covers 15 residues. Germline V gene lookup returns CDR1 LGHDT and CDR2 YNNKEL (reference sequence). CDR3 DNA: TGTGCCAGCAGCCAATTTGAGCAGGGTGTGTTTCCCCTCCACTTT. Its protein product is CASSQFEQGVFPLHF.

This chain joins TRBV19 and TRBJ1-1; TRBD1 might be the D (6 bases). V lost 1 base to trimming and J lost 2 bases, with 8 bases between them. This CDR3 spans 14 amino acids. CDR1 is LNHDA and CDR2 is SQIVND in the germline V gene (reference sequence). CDR3 in amino acids: CASSIGGGNTEAFF. The CDR3 DNA is TGTGCCAGTAGTATAGGAGGGGGAAACACTGAAGCTTTCTTT.

The chain recombines TRBV19 with TRBJ1-2, with 7 bases lining up with TRBD1. The CDR3 loop spans 15 amino acids. V lost 7 bases, J lost 1 base, and 9 bases stayed unmatched. Germline CDR1 reads LNHDA; CDR2 reads SQIVND (reference sequence). CDR3 protein: CASTPAQGFNYGYTF. The CDR3 DNA reads TGTGCCAGTACTCCAGCACAGGGGTTTAACTATGGCTACACCTTC. The variable domain in full, with the rest retrieved from reference TRBV19 and TRBJ1-2, is DGGITQSPKYLFRKEGQNVTLSCEQNLNHDAMYWYRQDPGQGLRLIYYSQIVNDFQKGDIAEGYSVSREKKESFPLTVTSAQKNPTAFYLCASTPAQGFNYGYTFGSGTRLTVV.

The CDR3 nucleotides read TGTGCCAGCAGCCAGATGGCTACAGGGGTGAAGTACTTC. It translates to CASSQMATGVKYF. The chain carries TRBV11-3 and TRBJ2-7, with 7 bases matching TRBD1. Trimming cost V 5 bases and J 11 bases; bases outside gene matches: 12. This CDR3 spans 13 amino acids. Germline loops: CDR1 SGHNT, CDR2 YENEEA.

The J gene is TRBJ1-3, the V gene TRBV30; D remains ambiguous. Germline V gives CDR1 GTSNPN, CDR2 SVGIG (reference sequence). V dropped 6 bases and J dropped 0 bases, with 9 bases sitting between them. CDR3 length: 13 residues. The CDR3 nucleotides are TGTGCCTGCACAGATCTCTCTGGAAACACCATATATTTT. Amino acid sequence: CACTDLSGNTIYF.

The chain joins TRBV4-2 to TRBJ1-1, with no clear D. Germline CDR1 and CDR2: LGHNA and YNFKEQ. Deletions cut 0 bases from V and 0 bases from J, with 11 bases between. The CDR3 has 16 amino acids. The CDR3 DNA reads as TGTGCCAGCAGCCAAGATCGCACAGCCTTGAACACTGAAGCTTTCTTT. This translates into CASSQDRTALNTEAFF.

This chain uses TRBV4-1 with TRBJ1-2; D gene ambiguous. The CDR3 contains 12 residues. Trimming took 1 base from V and 3 from J, leaving 3 bases between them. Per the germline V gene, CDR1 is MGHRA and CDR2 is YSYEKL. The CDR3 protein is CASSQGDYGYTF. The DNA for the CDR3 is TGCGCCAGCAGCCAAGGCGACTATGGCTACACCTTC.

The rearrangement uses TRBV2 and TRBJ2-1, with 7 bases aligning to TRBD2. V trimming: 11 bases; J trimming: 5 bases; junction bases outside the gene matches: 3. The CDR3 loop spans 11 amino acids. The germline gives CDR1 SNHLY, CDR2 FYNNEI. CDR3 coding DNA: TGTGCCGGTGGGGGGGACAATGAGCAGTTCTTC. It translates to CAGGGDNEQFF.

The V and J genes are TRBV6-5 and TRBJ1-2; 7 bases fit TRBD1. V was pared by 3 bases and J by 5 bases, with 9 bases of the junction left unmatched. CDR3 length equals 15 residues. Germline V CDR1 and CDR2: MNHEY, SVGAGI. CDR3 protein: CASSYVGTEPYGYTF. The CDR3 bases are TGTGCCAGCAGTTATGTAGGGACAGAGCCGTATGGCTACACCTTC.

The V and J genes are TRBV11-2 and TRBJ1-4; D is possibly TRBD1 (5 bases). The CDR3 length is 16 residues. Looked up from germline, CDR1 is SGHAT and CDR2 is FQNNGV. Trimming shortened V by 2 bases and J by 4 bases, and 14 bases separated the two germline ends. As DNA, the CDR3 is TGTGCCAGCAGCTTATACTTCGGGAGGGGTAATGAAAAACTGTTTTTT. Translated, it gives CASSLYFGRGNEKLFF.

This clone was detected once. This chain uses TRBV7-9 with TRBJ1-4; D call uncertain. V lost 5 bases and J 8 bases, leaving 18 bases between the germline ends. CDR1 SEHNR and CDR2 FQNEAQ come from the germline V gene (reference sequence). The CDR3 extends over 15 amino acids. The CDR3 sequence is CASSAVGYSGEKLFF. CDR3 coding DNA: TGTGCCAGCAGCGCGGTTGGCTATTCGGGAGAAAAACTGTTTTTT.

The chain links TRBV2 to TRBJ1-6; D unclear. The CDR3 loop spans 16 amino acids. Trimming removed 5 bases at V and 0 bases at J, with 11 bases between. Germline CDR1 reads SNHLY; CDR2 reads FYNNEI. The CDR3 nucleotides are TGTGCCAGCAGTACCGGCGGGAGCTCCTATAATTCACCCCTCCACTTT. Encoded protein: CASSTGGSSYNSPLHF. The whole variable domain, filled in from reference TRBV2 and TRBJ1-6, reads EPEVTQTPSHQVTQMGQEVILRCVPISNHLYFYWYRQILGQKVEFLVSFYNNEISEKSEIFDDQFSVERPDGSNFTLKIRSTKLEDSAMYFCASSTGGSSYNSPLHFGNGTRLTVT.

The rearrangement joins TRBV6-5 to TRBJ2-5, with a tentative D call TRBD2 (5 bases). Trimming stripped 7 bases from V and 1 base from J, with 10 bases between. This CDR3 has 13 residues. Germline loops: CDR1 MNHEY, CDR2 SVGAGI. CDR3 in DNA: TGTGCCAGCAAAGAGGGCCTCCAAGAGACCCAGTACTTC. Encoded protein: CASKEGLQETQYF.

This clone has a single count. The rearrangement uses TRBV5-6 and TRBJ1-1; no firm D call. V lost 0 bases and J 1 base, leaving 4 bases between the germline ends. The CDR3 is made up of 13 amino acids. Germline values: CDR1 SGHDT, CDR2 YYEEEE. This CDR3 is CASSLDSNTEAFF. The CDR3 nucleotides are TGTGCCAGCAGCTTGGACTCGAACACTGAAGCTTTCTTT.